Listed here are 24 T cell receptor beta chains from one sample, sequenced in a study of blood T cells in healthy people across ages. Combining a sample-barcoded 5' primer with a J-beta primer mix, a second PCR ran for about 7 to 12 cycles. TCRdb re-called the 5' RACE reads with MiXCR, one entry per CDR3 protein. The data contain 1.5 million or so distinct CDR3 sequences, about 42% of them singletons. Input material: blood. Receptor source: a woman between 18 and 29 years old in good health.

The V and J genes are TRBV10-2 and TRBJ1-6, with a tentative D call TRBD1 (5 bases). Trimming cost V 4 bases and J 5 bases, with 6 bases left between them. Looked up from germline, CDR1 is WSHSY and CDR2 is SAAADI. The CDR3 contains 13 residues. For the CDR3, the DNA is TGCGCCAGCAGTGTACAGGATAATTCACCCCTCCACTTT. Residues: CASSVQDNSPLHF.

The chain couples TRBV20-1 to TRBJ1-1, with D possibly matching TRBD1 (5 bases). Trimming shortened V by 0 bases and J by 6 bases, and 17 bases separated the two germline ends. Germline V gene data show CDR1 as DFQATT and CDR2 as SNEGSKA (reference sequence). The CDR3 extends over 15 amino acids. The CDR3 sequence: CSARDPGRGSSEAFF. The CDR3 nucleotides read TGCAGTGCTAGAGATCCGGGGAGGGGCTCCTCTGAAGCTTTCTTT.

This chain connects TRBV9 to TRBJ2-3; D is ambiguous. The CDR3 length is 13 residues. V was shortened by 2 bases and J by 2 bases, with 6 bases between the two germline ends. Germline V CDR1 and CDR2: SGDLS, YYNGEE. This chain's CDR3 is CASSVAVTDTQYF. Here the CDR3 DNA reads TGTGCCAGCAGCGTTGCAGTCACAGATACGCAGTATTTT.

This clonotype appeared a few times. The rearrangement joins TRBV29-1 to TRBJ2-1, with a tentative D call TRBD1 (6 bases). Trimming shortened V by 5 bases and J by 7 bases, and 18 bases separated the two germline ends. The CDR3 spans 14 residues. Germline V lookup: CDR1 SQVTM, CDR2 ANQGSEA. The DNA for the CDR3 is TGCAGCGTTTCCGTCAGGGGATTTCTAAATGAGCAGTTCTTC. This gives the protein CSVSVRGFLNEQFF.

The sample holds one count of this clonotype. The chain joins TRBV19 to TRBJ2-1; D may correspond to TRBD1 or TRBD2 (7 bases each). The CDR3 contains 15 residues. With 8 bases removed from V and 0 bases from J, the gap between germline ends came to 14 bases. Germline CDR1 and CDR2: LNHDA and SQIVND (reference sequence). CDR3 loop: CASSGGEISYNEQFF. CDR3 DNA sequence: TGTGCCAGTTCAGGGGGGGAAATCTCCTACAATGAGCAGTTCTTC.

CDR3 residues: CASSAGTSGSPQFF. The CDR3 nucleotides are TGCGCCAGCAGCGCCGGGACTAGCGGGAGCCCCCAGTTCTTC. The V gene is TRBV5-1, the J gene TRBJ2-1, with 14 bases that match TRBD2. The CDR3 sequence is 14 residues long. The ends lost 4 bases at V and 13 bases at J; junction bases unmatched: 7. Per germline, CDR1 SGHRS and CDR2 YFSETQ.

A word on this clonotype: Being one base from a much bigger clone, this may be a read error. The chain joins TRBV6-1 to TRBJ2-1; D remains ambiguous. The CDR3 totals 13 residues. Germline V gene sequence: CDR1 MNHNS, CDR2 SASEGT. This chain's CDR3 is CASSEDGYNEQCF. The CDR3 DNA follows: TGTGCCAGCAGTGAGGACGGGTACAATGAGCAGTGCTTC.

The chain is built from TRBV28 and TRBJ2-2; possible D gene TRBD2, 6 bases. The CDR3 runs 16 residues. The V end lost 6 bases, the J end lost 7 bases, and 21 bases lay between the germline ends. In germline, CDR1 is MDHEN, CDR2 SYDVKM. CDR3 coding DNA: TGTGCCAGCAGCTATAAGGGCAGCCACGGGGGCGGGGAGCTGTTTTTT. Its translation: CASSYKGSHGGGELFF.

This clonotype appeared a few times. V and J are TRBV9 and TRBJ2-3, with 7 bases aligning to TRBD1. CDR1 and CDR2 (germline): SGDLS, YYNGEE. This CDR3 comprises 15 residues. J lost 2 bases, V lost 7 bases, and 10 bases had no gene match. The CDR3 nucleotides read TGTGCCAGCCAGCCAGGGACAGTGGACACAGATACGCAGTATTTT. Protein: CASQPGTVDTDTQYF.

In this sample, this clonotype turned up a few times. A much bigger clone sits one base away, suggesting this may be a read error. This rearrangement joins TRBV6-2 or TRBV6-3 to TRBJ2-1; 9 bases line up with TRBD2. The DNA end favors TRBJ2-7, so the J call may be wrong. The CDR3 is 17 residues long. The germline V gene has CDR1 MNHEY and CDR2 SVGEGT. CDR3: CASSYSGLAGVYNEQYF. The CDR3 nucleotides read TGTGCCAGCAGTTACTCGGGCTTAGCGGGAGTATACAATGAGCAGTACTTC.

The J gene is TRBJ1-1, the V gene TRBV5-6, with D possibly TRBD1 on 6 matching bases. The V end was cut by 4 bases, the J end by 4 bases, with 17 bases between. The germline V gene has CDR1 SGHDT and CDR2 YYEEEE. The CDR3 covers 15 residues. In DNA form, the CDR3 reads TGTGCCAGCAGCAGGAAGGGACAAAGGCGCACTGAAGCTTTCTTT. It codes for CASSRKGQRRTEAFF.

As for this clonotype: One junction end disagrees with the germline gene, perhaps due to a read error. The rearrangement links TRBV7-9 to TRBJ2-1; 8 nucleotides match TRBD1. This CDR3 has 16 residues. The germline V gene encodes CDR1 SEHNR and CDR2 FQNEAQ (reference sequence). The CDR3 coding sequence is TGTGCCAGCAGCTCATGGACAGGGAAGATTTTAGATGAGCGGTTCTTC. Translation: CASSSWTGKILDERFF. The entire variable domain, with the rest obtained from reference TRBV7-9 and TRBJ2-1, is as follows: DTGVSQNPRHKITKRGQNVTFRCDPISEHNRLYWYRQTLGQGPEFLTYFQNEAQLEKSRLLSDRFSAERPKGSFSTLEIQRTEQGDSAMYLCASSSWTGKILDERFFGPGTRLTVL.

This clonotype was seen only once. The chain links TRBV4-1 to TRBJ2-5; 9 nucleotides match TRBD2. The germline gives CDR1 MGHRA, CDR2 YSYEKL. CDR3 length: 17 amino acids. Trimming took 3 bases from V and 5 from J; bases not matched to a gene: 13. The chain's CDR3 is CASSQTGWRGGSETQYF. CDR3 coding DNA: TGCGCCAGCAGCCAGACCGGTTGGCGGGGGGGCTCGGAGACCCAGTACTTC.

The chain combines TRBV7-2 with TRBJ1-4; no definite D call. Between the trimmed V and J ends, which lost 5 bases and 8 bases, there was a span of 9 bases. The CDR3 extends over 12 amino acids. Germline V CDR1 and CDR2: SGHTA, FQGNSA. CDR3 loop: CASSPNSEKLFF. In DNA form, the CDR3 reads TGTGCCAGCAGCCCAAATTCCGAAAAACTGTTTTTT.

The chain has TRBV11-2 and TRBJ2-1; no clear D gene. Germline loops: CDR1 SGHAT, CDR2 FQNNGV. V was shortened by 5 bases and J by 2 bases, with 16 bases between the two germline ends. This CDR3 region has 16 residues. In DNA, the CDR3 is TGTGCCAGCAGCCCAGTCCGCGGCGCCGCCTACAATGAGCAGTTCTTC. Its protein product is CASSPVRGAAYNEQFF.

This chain links TRBV7-9 with TRBJ2-1; TRBD1 is a possible D gene (6 bases). The CDR3 extends over 16 amino acids. Germline V gives CDR1 SEHNR, CDR2 FQNEAQ (reference sequence). The ends were cut back, 5 bases at V and 0 bases at J, with 14 bases in the middle. The CDR3 DNA sequence: TGTGCCAGCAGCCGAACCACAGGGAACTCCTACAATGAGCAGTTCTTC. This gives the protein CASSRTTGNSYNEQFF.

This clonotype showed up many times. Compared with germline, one end of the junction differs, possibly owing to a read error. The CDR3: CANSLGAYTDTQYF. Here the CDR3 DNA reads TGTGCCAACAGCTTAGGAGCCTACACAGATACGCAGTATTTT. The chain employs TRBV7-2 and TRBJ2-3; the D is unclear. Germline V gene lookup returns CDR1 SGHTA and CDR2 FQGNSA. This CDR3 has 14 amino acids. Looking up the rest from reference TRBV7-2 and TRBJ2-3 gives the full variable domain: GAGVSQSPSNKVTEKGKDVELRCDPISGHTALYWYRQSLGQGLEFLIYFQGNSAPDKSGLPSDRFSAERTGGSVSTLTIQRTQQEDSAVYLCANSLGAYTDTQYFGPGTRLTVL.

The chain links TRBV5-1 to TRBJ1-2; D is unresolved. Trimming left V 0 bases short and J 5 bases short, with 8 bases between. Germline loops: CDR1 SGHRS, CDR2 YFSETQ. This CDR3 has 13 amino acids. Written as DNA, the CDR3 is TGCGCCAGCAGCTTGGAACAGAAATATGGCTACACCTTC. The encoded protein is CASSLEQKYGYTF.

The chain couples TRBV7-9 to TRBJ2-1; D unclear. The V end was cut by 5 bases, the J end by 4 bases, with 15 bases between. The CDR3 sequence is 15 residues long. Germline-derived CDR1 and CDR2 are SEHNR and FQNEAQ (reference sequence). CDR3 in DNA: TGTGCCAGCAGCCCGTGGGCTACGGCATACAATGAGCAGTTCTTC. Its translation: CASSPWATAYNEQFF.

J is TRBJ2-7 and V is TRBV7-9, with D perhaps matching TRBD1 or TRBD2 (5 bases each). Trimming removed 4 bases at V and 2 bases at J, with 6 bases between. The germline gives CDR1 SEHNR, CDR2 FQNEAQ (reference sequence). The CDR3 consists of 12 residues. For the CDR3, the DNA is TGTGCCAGCAGCTGGGACGCCTACGAGCAGTACTTC. Protein sequence: CASSWDAYEQYF.

This clonotype has a handful of counts. The genes are TRBV7-8 and TRBJ2-7; D is ambiguous. The CDR3 sequence is 15 residues long. V shed 4 bases and J shed 2 bases, with 15 bases lying between them. Germline V gene data show CDR1 as SGHVS and CDR2 as FQNEAQ. CDR3 region: CASSSNPGPTYEQYF. The CDR3 nucleotides read TGTGCCAGCAGCTCTAACCCGGGTCCTACCTACGAGCAGTACTTC.

This chain uses TRBV7-2 with TRBJ2-5; D might be TRBD2 (6 bases). The DNA end favors TRBJ2-1, so the J call may be wrong. Per the germline V gene, CDR1 is SGHTA and CDR2 is FQGNSA. This CDR3 is 16 amino acids long. The chain's CDR3 is CASSLAETAGQETQFF. CDR3 bases: TGTGCCAGCAGCTTAGCTGAGACAGCGGGTCAAGAGACCCAGTTCTTC.

This clonotype was observed a few times. This rearrangement joins TRBV7-3 to TRBJ2-7; 7 positions agree with TRBD2. Germline V CDR1 and CDR2: SGHTA, FQGTGA. J gave up 5 bases and V 1 base, and 5 bases lay outside the gene matches. This CDR3 comprises 14 residues. The CDR3 DNA sequence: TGTGCCAGCAGCTTAATTGGCGGGAGAAACGAGCAGTACTTC. Translating it yields CASSLIGGRNEQYF.

This clonotype was found a few times. The chain uses TRBV12-3 or TRBV12-4 and TRBJ2-5, with 8 bases matching TRBD2. Trimming removed 3 bases from V and 11 bases from J; junction bases left unmatched: 11. CDR3 length: 14 residues. The CDR3 sequence is CASSFSGVGNEQYF. The CDR3, as DNA: TGTGCCAGCAGTTTTAGCGGGGTGGGAAATGAGCAGTACTTC.